This TCR beta chain was profiled in a study of quantifying T cell responses using KT2 cells. Overall study: cDNA was made from DNase-treated RNA using alpha and beta constant primers. The second PCR ran as a qPCR until a predetermined fluorescence threshold was reached.

This clonotype was counted ten times or more. Its antigen is unknown. An oligo carrying a UMI was ligated to the cDNA 3' end. An equimolar mix of RC1.1 and RC1.2 primed the beta chain across TRBC1 and TRBC2. TCRdb re-called the UMI-ligation and nested PCR reads through MiXCR, storing one row per CDR3 protein. The sample comprises about 30,000 distinct CDR3 sequences, 7.3% of which are singletons, and 15% to 19% rests with the top ten. Study-wide findings and caveats: Very high KT2 spike-in numbers caused saturation in KT2 sequence detection.

The CDR3 spans 15 residues. The V and J ends lost 2 bases and 1 base respectively, with 12 bases between them. The germline CDR1 and CDR2 sequences are SGHTA and FQGNSA. A range of KT2-to-PBMC ratios was made using fixed PBMC numbers. Sequencing used PBMCs spiked with cells of the T cell clone KT2. The clonotype comes from a human donor. The rearrangement uses TRBV7-2 and TRBJ2-7; D is possibly TRBD2 (6 bases). The CDR3 coding sequence is TGTGCCAGCAGCTTATACGGAGGGACTTCCTACGAGCAGTACTTC. Translation: CASSLYGGTSYEQYF.